Listed below are T cell receptor beta chains from one sample, sequenced in a study of CD8 T cells in Susac syndrome. Each CDR3 protein gets one entry after TCRdb re-called the immunoSEQ multiplex PCR reads with MiXCR. Of some 150,000 distinct CDR3 sequences in the sample, 95% were seen once. Input material: CD4+ T cells from PBMCs. The receptors derive from a human donor with Susac syndrome. CDR3s include the opening cysteine and the closing phenylalanine or tryptophan. Each record gives: D gene, clone size, J gene, V gene, CDR3 DNA, CDR3 protein. D genes are given only for firm matches. The listing skips clone size in some rows; elsewhere it reads once, few, many or a size class.

D gene: .
clone size: once
J gene: TRBJ1-1
V gene: TRBV15
CDR3 DNA: TGTGCCACCAGCAGAGATTCGGTTGGAGCTTTCTTT
CDR3 protein: CATSRDSVGAFF

D gene: .
clone size: .
J gene: TRBJ2-7
V gene: TRBV20-1
CDR3 DNA: TGCAGTGCTAGCGCCAATGGCCGAAGGGGTGGCGAGCAGTACTTC
CDR3 protein: CSASANGRRGGEQYF

D gene: TRBD1
clone size: .
J gene: TRBJ2-7
V gene: TRBV29-1
CDR3 DNA: TGCAGCGTTGTGGTCGGGACAGATGGATACGAGCAGTACTTC
CDR3 protein: CSVVVGTDGYEQYF

D gene: TRBD2
clone size: .
J gene: TRBJ2-7
V gene: TRBV15
CDR3 DNA: TGTGCCACCAGCAGGCGGGGGGCTCCCTACGAGCAGTACTTC
CDR3 protein: CATSRRGAPYEQYF

D gene: .
clone size: .
J gene: TRBJ1-2
V gene: TRBV2
CDR3 DNA: TGTGCCAGCATCCTGACTCGTGGCTACACCTTC
CDR3 protein: CASILTRGYTF

D gene: .
clone size: .
J gene: TRBJ2-7
V gene: TRBV20-1
CDR3 DNA: TGCAGTGCCATAAGCCACGAGCAGTACTTC
CDR3 protein: CSAISHEQYF

D gene: TRBD1
clone size: .
J gene: TRBJ1-2
V gene: TRBV23-1
CDR3 DNA: TGCGCCAGCAGTCAATCAATTAGGACAGGTGCCTATGGCTACACCTTC
CDR3 protein: CASSQSIRTGAYGYTF

D gene: TRBD2
clone size: .
J gene: TRBJ2-2
V gene: TRBV15
CDR3 DNA: TGTGCCACCGGGGCCGTAGCGGGGATCACCGGGGAGCTGTTTTTT
CDR3 protein: CATGAVAGITGELFF

D gene: .
clone size: few
J gene: TRBJ2-3
V gene: TRBV4-3
CDR3 DNA: TGCGCCAGCAGCCAGGAGGGGAGTAGCACAGATACGCAGTATTTT
CDR3 protein: CASSQEGSSTDTQYF

D gene: .
clone size: .
J gene: TRBJ1-1
V gene: TRBV25-1
CDR3 DNA: TGTGCCAGCAGTGGCTATAGAAACACTGAAGCTTTCTTT
CDR3 protein: CASSGYRNTEAFF

D gene: .
clone size: few
J gene: TRBJ1-1
V gene: TRBV6-2/TRBV6-3
CDR3 DNA: TGTGCCAGCAGTTACCGACCGGGGAGTGAAGCTTTCTTT
CDR3 protein: CASSYRPGSEAFF

D gene: TRBD2
clone size: .
J gene: TRBJ2-5
V gene: TRBV6-6
CDR3 DNA: TGTGCCAGCAGTTCCCGACCGGGGGGTCAAGAGACCCAGTACTTC
CDR3 protein: CASSSRPGGQETQYF

D gene: .
clone size: .
J gene: TRBJ2-2
V gene: TRBV30
CDR3 DNA: TGTGCCCTAACGAGGGGGTTGAACACCGGGGAGCTGTTTTTT
CDR3 protein: CALTRGLNTGELFF

D gene: .
clone size: .
J gene: TRBJ1-1
V gene: TRBV9
CDR3 DNA: TGTGCCAGCAGCGTACAGACGAACACTGAAGCTTTCTTT
CDR3 protein: CASSVQTNTEAFF

D gene: .
clone size: .
J gene: TRBJ2-7
V gene: TRBV29-1
CDR3 DNA: TGCAGCGTTGATGGGGGAACGAACGAGCAGTACTTC
CDR3 protein: CSVDGGTNEQYF

D gene: .
clone size: .
J gene: TRBJ1-1
V gene: TRBV7-9
CDR3 DNA: TGTGCCAGCAGCCGAGGGTTGAACACTGAAGCTTTCTTT
CDR3 protein: CASSRGLNTEAFF

D gene: TRBD1
clone size: few
J gene: TRBJ1-2
V gene: TRBV11-2
CDR3 DNA: TGTGCCAGCAGCTCCCGGGACAGAACTTATGGCTACACCTTC
CDR3 protein: CASSSRDRTYGYTF

D gene: .
clone size: .
J gene: TRBJ2-2
V gene: TRBV6-5
CDR3 DNA: TGTGCCAGCAGACTCGACAGACCGAACACCGGGGAGCTGTTTTTT
CDR3 protein: CASRLDRPNTGELFF

D gene: .
clone size: .
J gene: TRBJ2-5
V gene: TRBV20-1
CDR3 DNA: TGCAGTGCTAGCTCTCGTCGCCTGAGAGCAGAGACCCAGTACTTC
CDR3 protein: CSASSRRLRAETQYF

D gene: .
clone size: .
J gene: TRBJ1-1
V gene: TRBV3-1
CDR3 DNA: TGTGCCAGCAGGGGGGTGGGCCGTCGGGCTTCTGAAGCTTTCTTT
CDR3 protein: CASRGVGRRASEAFF

D gene: TRBD1
clone size: few
J gene: TRBJ1-1
V gene: TRBV5-4
CDR3 DNA: TGTGCCAGCAGGCTCCAGGGGGCGAACACTGAAGCTTTCTTT
CDR3 protein: CASRLQGANTEAFF

D gene: .
clone size: .
J gene: TRBJ1-1
V gene: TRBV25-1
CDR3 DNA: TGTGCCAGCAGTGAGCCGGGGAGGGACACTGAAGCTTTCTTT
CDR3 protein: CASSEPGRDTEAFF

D gene: .
clone size: .
J gene: TRBJ1-4
V gene: TRBV2
CDR3 DNA: TGTGCCAGCCTCCGTGGGGAAAAACTGTTTTTT
CDR3 protein: CASLRGEKLFF

D gene: .
clone size: once
J gene: TRBJ1-5
V gene: TRBV9
CDR3 DNA: TGTGCCAGCAGCGTAGGGGGAGGAGGTCAGCCCCAGCATTTT
CDR3 protein: CASSVGGGGQPQHF

D gene: .
clone size: .
J gene: TRBJ1-2
V gene: TRBV9
CDR3 DNA: TGTGCCAGCAGCGTCGTCCCCGAGCACTATGGCTACACCTTC
CDR3 protein: CASSVVPEHYGYTF

D gene: TRBD2
clone size: .
J gene: TRBJ2-3
V gene: TRBV25-1
CDR3 DNA: TGTGCCAGCAGTGAGGCTAGCGGGGGAAGAACAGATACGCAGTATTTT
CDR3 protein: CASSEASGGRTDTQYF

D gene: .
clone size: .
J gene: TRBJ1-2
V gene: TRBV19
CDR3 DNA: TGTGCCAGTAGTATAGACGGCACGACAGGACGAACTATGGGCTACACCTTC
CDR3 protein: CASSIDGTTGRTMGYTF

D gene: TRBD1
clone size: .
J gene: TRBJ2-1
V gene: TRBV3-1
CDR3 DNA: TGTGCCAGCAGCCAAGGAGGAAGGGGGCGATCCTACAATGAGCAGTTCTTC
CDR3 protein: CASSQGGRGRSYNEQFF

D gene: .
clone size: .
J gene: TRBJ2-5
V gene: TRBV12-3/TRBV12-4
CDR3 DNA: TGTGCCAGCCGTGGGGATACGGAGACCCAGTACTTC
CDR3 protein: CASRGDTETQYF

D gene: .
clone size: .
J gene: TRBJ2-4
V gene: TRBV20-1
CDR3 DNA: TGCAGTGCTAGAGATGTCCTGGACGCCAAAAACATTCAGTACTTC
CDR3 protein: CSARDVLDAKNIQYF

D gene: .
clone size: .
J gene: TRBJ2-7
V gene: TRBV28
CDR3 DNA: TGTGCCAGCAGGATGAGGGGTGAGCAGTACTTC
CDR3 protein: CASRMRGEQYF

D gene: .
clone size: .
J gene: TRBJ2-1
V gene: TRBV27
CDR3 DNA: TGTGCCAGCAGTGTAATCGGCAATGAGCAGTTCTTC
CDR3 protein: CASSVIGNEQFF

D gene: TRBD1
clone size: .
J gene: TRBJ2-7
V gene: TRBV29-1
CDR3 DNA: TGCAGCGCTGGGGTACAGGGGAAAGAGCAGTACTTC
CDR3 protein: CSAGVQGKEQYF

D gene: TRBD2
clone size: .
J gene: TRBJ2-1
V gene: TRBV4-2
CDR3 DNA: TGTGCCAGCAGCCCCGCCGGGGGGGCAAGCTCCTACAATGAGCAGTTCTTC
CDR3 protein: CASSPAGGASSYNEQFF

D gene: TRBD2
clone size: .
J gene: TRBJ2-3
V gene: TRBV7-3
CDR3 DNA: TGTGCCAGCAGCTTAACTGCGGGGGGCCTACCTAGTACGCAGTATTTT
CDR3 protein: CASSLTAGGLPSTQYF

D gene: .
clone size: .
J gene: TRBJ2-7
V gene: TRBV7-8
CDR3 DNA: TGTGCCAGCAGCTTAGGCCCGGACAGATCCCTCTACGAGCAGTACTTC
CDR3 protein: CASSLGPDRSLYEQYF

D gene: TRBD1
clone size: .
J gene: TRBJ1-1
V gene: TRBV20-1
CDR3 DNA: TGCAGTGCCCAGGGGGACACTGAAGCTTTCTTT
CDR3 protein: CSAQGDTEAFF

D gene: TRBD1
clone size: .
J gene: TRBJ2-7
V gene: TRBV10-3
CDR3 DNA: TGTGCCATCGGTTGGCAGGGGGCCTCCTACGAGCAGTACTTC
CDR3 protein: CAIGWQGASYEQYF

D gene: .
clone size: .
J gene: TRBJ2-5
V gene: TRBV7-2
CDR3 DNA: TGTGCCAGCAGCCTGATTAAGGGGGGATCGGAGACCCAGTACTTC
CDR3 protein: CASSLIKGGSETQYF

D gene: .
clone size: .
J gene: TRBJ1-5
V gene: TRBV4-1
CDR3 DNA: TGCGCCAGCAACCATGGGCGGGATAGCAATCAGCCCCAGCATTTT
CDR3 protein: CASNHGRDSNQPQHF

D gene: TRBD1
clone size: .
J gene: TRBJ1-5
V gene: TRBV7-2
CDR3 DNA: TGTGCCAGCAGCTTAGAGTTTGGGACAGGGGTTCAGCCCCAGCATTTT
CDR3 protein: CASSLEFGTGVQPQHF

D gene: .
clone size: once
J gene: TRBJ2-1
V gene: TRBV18
CDR3 DNA: TGTGCCAGCTCACTCCAATCCTACAATGAGCAGTTCTTC
CDR3 protein: CASSLQSYNEQFF

D gene: .
clone size: .
J gene: TRBJ2-7
V gene: TRBV5-6
CDR3 DNA: TGTGCCAGCAGCTCTCTATATTTTGGGGACTACGAGCAGTACTTC
CDR3 protein: CASSSLYFGDYEQYF

D gene: TRBD2
clone size: .
J gene: TRBJ2-1
V gene: TRBV29-1
CDR3 DNA: TGCAGCGGCCGGGGGGGGCTGGGAGATGAGCAGTTCTTC
CDR3 protein: CSGRGGLGDEQFF